Below, one TCR beta chain is given with its context. Study processing details: For nucleated cells, counts were estimated from reference gene primer amplification. Sequencing was performed with immunoSEQ multiplex PCR; in TCRdb, only in-frame clones are kept and a portion is missing. V and J calls and clone size come straight from that table; D and trimming were deduced from the DNA. Among under 250,000 clones, 80% to 85% were seen once, and the ten largest hold about 2.1%. The data originate from a study of blood T cell repertoires in COVID-19. Study details: T cells, B-cell-depleted T cells, or PBMCs supplied cDNA or gDNA.

Specimen: peripheral blood. The receptor's source is an older woman with acute or convalescent COVID-19.

The CDR3 nucleotides are TGTGCCAGCAGTGGAAACCAGACAGTCTTCTGGAATTCACCCCTCCACTTT. It codes for CASSGNQTVFWNSPLHF. The gene calls are TRBV6-4 and TRBJ1-6, with D tentatively TRBD1 (5 bases). Germline V CDR1 and CDR2: MRHNA, SNTAGT. Trimming shortened V by 4 bases and J by 7 bases, and 20 bases separated the two germline ends. The CDR3 has 17 amino acids.